These 14 T cell receptor beta chains came from one sample sequenced in a study of blood T cell repertoires in COVID-19. Method: immunoSEQ multiplex PCR; TCRdb's copy keeps in-frame clones and lacks some. Here the sample spans 280,000 or so clones, about 80% being singletons. Sequences were obtained from peripheral blood. All receptors derive from a woman in her 50s who had recovered from COVID-19.

The chain carries TRBV7-2 and TRBJ1-1; D is perhaps TRBD1 (6 bases). Trimming removed 6 bases from V and 5 bases from J, with 10 bases in between. The CDR3 consists of 12 residues. Per the germline V gene, CDR1 is SGHTA and CDR2 is FQGNSA. This chain's CDR3 is CASRGAGTEAFF. CDR3 coding DNA: TGTGCCAGCAGGGGGGCAGGAACTGAAGCTTTCTTT.

This clone appeared once. J is TRBJ2-7 and V is TRBV3-1 (or the pseudogene TRBV3-2); D remains unclear. The V gene lost 3 bases and the J gene lost 1 base, with 7 bases spanning the gap. The CDR3 consists of 13 residues. Germline V gives CDR1 LGHDT, CDR2 YNNKEL (reference sequence). CDR3 bases: TGTGCCAGCAGCCACCGAACTTCCTACGAGCAGTACTTC. Translation: CASSHRTSYEQYF.

This chain links TRBV5-3 with TRBJ2-5, with D unclear. TRBV5-3 is identified as an open reading frame with a role that is uncertain. The V end was cut by 0 bases, the J end by 3 bases, with 6 bases between. CDR3 length: 13 amino acids. The CDR3 DNA reads as TGTGCCAGAAGCTTGGACAGCAAAGAGACCCAGTACTTC. As protein: CARSLDSKETQYF.

This chain joins TRBV5-1 and TRBJ2-2, with 10 bases fitting TRBD2. CDR1 is SGHRS and CDR2 is YFSETQ in the germline V gene. The CDR3 runs 18 residues. V lost 0 bases to trimming and J lost 3 bases; unmatched junction nucleotides: 8. The CDR3 sequence is CASSLALGLAGDTGELFF. The CDR3 region has the DNA TGCGCCAGCAGCTTGGCCCTGGGTCTAGCGGGGGACACCGGGGAGCTGTTTTTT.

V and J are TRBV27 and TRBJ2-7; TRBD2 matches 11 bases. Unmatched junction bases numbered 3, after V lost 8 bases and J lost 0 bases. Germline V gene lookup returns CDR1 MNHEY and CDR2 SMNVEV (reference sequence). The CDR3 length is 14 residues. DNA for the CDR3: TGTGCCAGCTCTAGCGGGGGGTACTCCTACGAGCAGTACTTC. Its translation: CASSSGGYSYEQYF.

The V and J genes are TRBV9 and TRBJ1-2, with D unclear. Germline V gene lookup returns CDR1 SGDLS and CDR2 YYNGEE. The CDR3 has 15 amino acids. Deletions cut 0 bases from V and 2 bases from J, with 11 bases between. CDR3 DNA: TGTGCCAGCAGCGTAGGTCCAGGTCCGAACTATGGCTACACCTTC. Translating gives CASSVGPGPNYGYTF.

The J gene is TRBJ1-4, the V gene TRBV28; 8 bases are a match to TRBD1. The V gene end was trimmed by 6 bases and the J gene end by 1 base; junction bases not matched to a gene: 13. Per the germline V gene, CDR1 is MDHEN and CDR2 is SYDVKM. The CDR3 loop spans 18 amino acids. DNA for the CDR3: TGTGCCAGCAGCTCCGGACAGGGAGGTGTTAGAACTAATGAAAAACTGTTTTTT. Its translation: CASSSGQGGVRTNEKLFF.

V usage is TRBV18 and J usage is TRBJ2-3, with D possibly matching TRBD2 (5 bases). There are 17 residues in the CDR3. The germline V gene encodes CDR1 KGHSH and CDR2 LQKENI. Trimming shortened V by 3 bases and J by 3 bases, and 19 bases separated the two germline ends. CDR3 nucleotide sequence: TGTGCCAGCTCACCGAGCCAGGCTAGCCAAGGGACAGATACGCAGTATTTT. It encodes CASSPSQASQGTDTQYF.

The V gene is TRBV5-4, the J gene TRBJ1-2; the D gene is possibly TRBD1 (6 bases). The germline V and J ends were trimmed by 2 bases and 1 base, with 12 bases remaining between them. The CDR3 spans 15 residues. The germline V gene has CDR1 SGHNT and CDR2 YYREEE (reference sequence). The CDR3 sequence: CASSLQGLFNYGYTF. The DNA of the CDR3 is TGTGCCAGCAGCTTACAGGGACTATTTAACTATGGCTACACCTTC.

The chain couples TRBV18 to TRBJ2-1; 9 bases map to TRBD1. The V gene's germline CDR1 is KGHSH and CDR2 LQKENI. This CDR3 contains 16 residues. V trimming: 2 bases; J trimming: 6 bases; junction bases outside the gene matches: 8. This chain's CDR3 is CASSPFWDRAFNEQFF. The DNA for the CDR3 is TGTGCCAGCTCACCATTCTGGGACAGGGCTTTCAATGAGCAGTTCTTC.

Details on this clone: Germline is not matched at one junction end, which may reflect a read error. The gene calls are TRBV6-1 and TRBJ1-3; D may be TRBD1 (5 bases). Germline CDR1 MNHNS, CDR2 SASEGT. The CDR3 totals 14 residues. The chain's CDR3 is CASTEWGPGNTIYF. CDR3 coding DNA: TGTGCCAGCACTGAATGGGGCCCTGGAAACACCATATATTTT.

This clone has just one count. The chain uses TRBV7-8 and TRBJ1-6, with D uncertain. The CDR3 runs 14 residues. The V end was cut by 5 bases, the J end by 7 bases, with 12 bases between. Germline V gives CDR1 SGHVS, CDR2 FQNEAQ. CDR3 sequence (DNA): TGTGCCAGCAGCCCCGGGAGCCGGAATTCACCCCTCCACTTT. Protein product: CASSPGSRNSPLHF.

V gene TRBV3-1 (or the pseudogene TRBV3-2) combines with J gene TRBJ2-2, with no clear D. V was cut by 0 bases and J by 4 bases, with 9 bases left in between. The CDR3 spans 15 residues. The germline CDR1 and CDR2 sequences are LGHDT and YNNKEL (reference sequence). The CDR3 coding sequence is TGTGCCAGCAGCCAAGAGTTGTCGGTCACCGGGGAGCTGTTTTTT. It codes for CASSQELSVTGELFF.

In its sample, this clone was seen once. The chain couples TRBV7-2 to TRBJ1-2; 10 bases align to TRBD1. V shed 5 bases and J 7 bases; nucleotides not matched to a gene: 10. Germline values: CDR1 SGHTA, CDR2 FQGNSA. CDR3 length equals 15 residues. DNA for the CDR3: TGTGCCAGCAGCACCCAGACAGGGGGCGCGGTTGGCTACACCTTC. Its protein product is CASSTQTGGAVGYTF.